This TCR beta chain is drawn from a study of early T cells in non-severe SARS-CoV-2 infection. The study, taken as a whole, reports: Reliance on VDJdb matching favored anti-spike CD8 responses; private and CD4 specificities were missed.

V was trimmed by 2 bases and J by 3 bases, leaving 11 bases between them. The germline V gene has CDR1 SGDLS and CDR2 YYNGEE. CDR3 length: 14 amino acids. This clonotype was observed at least ten times. Antigen specificity is unknown. Attachment of unique molecular identifiers to individual cDNA molecules was performed. From the 5' RACE reads, TCRdb called clonotypes with MiXCR, one entry per CDR3 protein. The repertoire holds 35,000 to 45,000 distinct CDR3 sequences, with around 5% as singletons. Sequencing used whole blood. The chain couples TRBV9 to TRBJ1-1; perhaps TRBD1 as D (5 bases). The receptor comes from an adult who was a healthcare worker with PCR-confirmed SARS-CoV-2 infection or an uninfected control (not recorded which). The CDR3 DNA follows: TGTGCCAGCAGCGTTCGGCCGGGGGACACTGAAGCTTTCTTT. Translating gives CASSVRPGDTEAFF.